Listed below are T cell receptor beta chains from one sample, sequenced in a study of PD-1 blockade in classical Hodgkin lymphoma. TCRdb keeps only in-frame clones here, not all; method: immunoSEQ multiplex PCR. The sample lists fewer than 110,000 clones, more than 85% occurring once. Specimen: peripheral blood mononuclear cells (PBMCs), collected before the second cycle of nivolumab. All receptors come from a human donor with classical Hodgkin lymphoma. Both conserved end residues are part of each CDR3. Fields, in order: V gene, J gene, clone size, D gene, CDR3 protein. D genes are given only for firm matches. A clone size is listed for some rows: how often the clone was seen (once, few, many), or a class if it is expanded.

>TRBV19|TRBJ2-1|-|-
CASSIDGTQDEQFF
>TRBV6-4|TRBJ2-6|-|-
CASSDSDSGANVLTF
>TRBV5-1|TRBJ1-2|medium-sized|TRBD1
CASSSGGNSINYGYTF
>TRBV9|TRBJ1-1|-|-
CASSVQDGDTEAFF
>TRBV27|TRBJ2-2|-|-
CASPTGELFF
>TRBV27|TRBJ2-3|-|-
CASSLSLGGGISTDTQYF
>TRBV2|TRBJ2-1|once|TRBD1
CASPIPPGTVVYNEQFF
>TRBV7-2|TRBJ2-1|once|TRBD2
CASSLGLAGGLGEQFF
>TRBV9|TRBJ2-2|-|TRBD2
CASSVGPSGRGANTGELFF
>TRBV5-1|TRBJ1-3|-|-
CASSFKWGGSGNTIYF
>TRBV6-5|TRBJ2-1|-|TRBD2
CASSLFAGAYNEQFF
>TRBV5-1|TRBJ2-3|-|TRBD2
CASSLGAGRRDTQYF
>TRBV19|TRBJ1-1|-|TRBD1
CASSTTGQGEAFF
>TRBV15|TRBJ1-5|-|TRBD1
CATSRGWTGLWPQHF
>TRBV4-3|TRBJ2-3|-|TRBD2
CASSLGRLTDTQYF
>TRBV27|TRBJ1-2|-|-
CASSPLGAGYGYTF
>TRBV12-5|TRBJ1-1|once|-
CASAPRRGTYEAFF
>TRBV7-2|TRBJ2-5|-|-
CASRETQGGETQYF
>TRBV4-3|TRBJ1-6|-|-
CASSQDQAVGSPLHF
>TRBV18|TRBJ1-3|-|-
CASSQDLSGNTIYF
>TRBV2|TRBJ1-4|once|TRBD1
CASSGGQGIYEKLFF
>TRBV6-5|TRBJ1-1|-|-
CASSYSGARATEAFF
>TRBV5-4|TRBJ2-7|-|TRBD1
CASRWTGAPVVTYEQYF
>TRBV5-5|TRBJ1-5|-|-
CASSLGLGIGNQPQHF
>TRBV7-9|TRBJ1-3|-|-
CASSLAPSGNTIYF
>TRBV30|TRBJ2-4|-|TRBD1
CACGQGEVNIQYF
>TRBV7-2|TRBJ2-6|-|TRBD1
CASNPGQGFAGANVLTF
>TRBV19|TRBJ2-7|-|-
CASSIVSNSYEQYF
>TRBV6-5|TRBJ2-7|-|TRBD2
CASSYLAASYEQYF
>TRBV6-1|TRBJ2-3|-|TRBD2
CASSGELAGVTDTQYF
>TRBV5-6|TRBJ2-2|-|-
CASSESFTGELFF
>TRBV15|TRBJ2-7|once|-
CATSREGGSLYEQYF
>TRBV5-6|TRBJ2-5|-|-
CASSLWAGPQETQYF
>TRBV5-1|TRBJ1-3|-|-
CASSLAGQPGNTIYF
>TRBV5-8|TRBJ2-7|many|TRBD1
CASSSGTGTTYEQYF
>TRBV7-9|TRBJ2-2|-|-
CASSLNRGNTGELFF
>TRBV28|TRBJ2-3|-|-
CASSLGGLGTDTQYF
>TRBV5-8|TRBJ1-1|-|-
CASSLYRGRNTEAFF
>TRBV9|TRBJ2-5|-|-
CASSPGNFETQYF
>TRBV30|TRBJ1-6|once|-
CAWSVLRGPPLHF
>TRBV7-8|TRBJ2-5|-|TRBD1
CASSPKGARGIETQYF
>TRBV5-1|TRBJ1-4|once|-
CASSLQVNNEKLFF